This T cell receptor (beta chain) came from a study of metastatic and nonmetastatic thyroid tumors. Study-wide findings and caveats: Reported TCR beta diversity, measured in blood and tumor, was significantly higher for malignant thyroid tumors than for benign nodules.

Among the patients, none had received any treatment before thyroid surgery. V shed 1 base and J shed 3 bases, with 13 bases lying between them. Germline V gene lookup returns CDR1 SGHRS and CDR2 YFSETQ. The CDR3 is 16 amino acids. On this clone itself: Its target is not known.

In the authors' workflow: Using the CDR3 differences seen across clinicopathological groups, the authors built a distant-metastasis classifier for papillary thyroid cancer, which was meant to discriminate distant-metastatic patients. TCRdb used MiXCR to call clones anew from the PCR reads. What appears here as the V and J calls and clone size reflects TCRdb's work, not the paper's. The repertoire holds 6,000 or so clones, with approximately 35% as singletons. The specimen was adjacent normal tissue. The sequence came from a male donor with papillary thyroid cancer or a benign thyroid nodule (not recorded which). Some clones in this sample may be carry-over from other donors' samples. The rearrangement links TRBV5-1 to TRBJ1-4; possibly TRBD1 for D (6 bases). The CDR3 spells CASSLFQGPPNEKLFF. CDR3 bases: TGCGCCAGCAGCTTGTTCCAGGGGCCTCCTAATGAAAAACTGTTTTTT.